This T cell receptor (beta chain) was identified during a study of blood T cell repertoires in COVID-19. On the study more broadly: COVID-19 samples collected from the United States, Italy and Spain covered acute and convalescent phases. PBMCs, B-cell-depleted T cells, or T cells provided the cDNA or gDNA that made up the material.

V was pared by 4 bases and J by 4 bases, with 20 bases between. Germline assignment: CDR1 SGHKS and CDR2 YYEKEE (reference sequence). The CDR3 extends over 17 amino acids. Per the authors' pipeline: The assay estimated nucleated cells by amplifying reference gene primers. The method was immunoSEQ multiplex PCR; TCRdb's version includes in-frame clones alone and lacks a portion of them. The D gene and trimming were derived from the DNA, and the V and J assignments and clone size from that table. The sample consists of nearly 60,000 clones, 70% to 90% of them appearing once. The source is a man aged 40-49 years with active COVID-19. Sequencing was performed on peripheral blood. The genes are TRBV5-5 and TRBJ2-2, with D perhaps matching TRBD2 (6 bases). In DNA, the CDR3 is TGTGCCAGCAGCCCTCTTACCATGACTAGTTCCACCGGGGAGCTGTTTTTT. Translating gives CASSPLTMTSSTGELFF.